The entry that follows covers one T cell receptor beta chain sequence. This sample stems from a study of blood T cell repertoires in COVID-19. In the study overall: Donors in the United States, Italy and Spain gave samples during acute or convalescent COVID-19. Sources were T cells, B-cell-depleted T cells, or PBMCs; the material itself was cDNA or gDNA.

The CDR3 covers 15 residues. Germline loops: CDR1 SEHNR, CDR2 FQNEAQ (reference sequence). V lost 2 bases and J lost 8; bases outside the gene matches: 8. Authors' data handling: Quantification of nucleated cells was approximated via reference gene primer amplification. Assay: immunoSEQ multiplex PCR; the TCRdb copy retains only in-frame clones and omits some. The V and J calls and the clone size are those of that table, but D and trimming were determined from the DNA. The sample contains about 220,000 clones, approximately 81% of which appear only once. Input material: peripheral blood. The chain uses TRBV7-9 and TRBJ1-4, with 7 bases that match TRBD1. The sequence derives from a woman of 80 years or more with acute or convalescent COVID-19. CDR3 DNA: TGTGCCAGCAGCTTATTAACAGGGGATGGAGAAAAACTGTTTTTT. Translated, it gives CASSLLTGDGEKLFF.